The clone carrying this T cell receptor (beta chain) has ten or more counts. Its antigen is not identified. Preparation of the TCRbeta library was carried out with unique molecular identifiers. TCRdb reprocessed the PCR reads via MiXCR and lists one record per CDR3 protein. The table lists about 460,000 distinct CDR3 sequences, about 11% of them singletons. This record comes from a study of T-cell reconstitution after alpha-beta-depleted transplantation in children. Study-level results: It was reported that alpha-beta T cells came from several hundred expanded graft clones (about two months after transplant). Most T-cell counts and diversity one year after the transplant came from T cells that were newly produced. Several patients had high TCRbeta diversity at day 60; it came from surviving recipient T cells and thymic progenitors.

CDR1 and CDR2 (germline): MNHEY, SVGAGI. Germline trimming cut 0 bases from V and 0 bases from J; bases unmatched to any gene: 3. CDR3 length: 16 amino acids. The chain carries TRBV6-5 and TRBJ2-7, with TRBD2 matching over 9 bases. The clonotype was recovered from a child aged 2 to 15 with inherited bone marrow failure, due to receive a stem cell transplant. This sample comprised PBMCs, obtained before TCRalphabeta/CD19-depleted stem cell transplant. CDR3 in amino acids: CASSYSGLAPSYEQYF. The CDR3 region has the DNA TGTGCCAGCAGTTACTCCGGACTAGCGCCCTCCTACGAGCAGTACTTC.